This TCR beta chain was profiled in a study of PD-L1 blockade in urothelial cancer. Background on the study: Patients had been given 0 to 3 earlier chemotherapy regimens. Blood analysis occurred 3 weeks (second dose) and 6 weeks after treatment start.

V was trimmed by 1 base and J by 1 base, leaving 10 bases between them. Germline loops: CDR1 SGHTA, CDR2 FQGNSA. This CDR3 comprises 15 residues. Data came from immunoSEQ multiplex PCR; TCRdb stores just in-frame clones and leaves some out. The sample has over 100,000 clones; 80% to 95% are singletons. Time point denoted: peripheral blood 6 weeks after treatment start. Turning to this clone: Its antigen is not known.

Study-wide results and limits: Lower pretreatment blood TCR clonality, under the median, predicted better survival, researchers reported.

The V and J genes are TRBV7-2 and TRBJ1-1; D gene ambiguous. This clonotype was sampled from a man in his sixties with urothelial cancer. Sample: PBMCs, taken around atezolizumab (anti-PD-L1) treatment. In DNA, the CDR3 is TGTGCCAGCAGCTTAGGACTCGGCGGGAACACTGAAGCTTTCTTT. As protein: CASSLGLGGNTEAFF.